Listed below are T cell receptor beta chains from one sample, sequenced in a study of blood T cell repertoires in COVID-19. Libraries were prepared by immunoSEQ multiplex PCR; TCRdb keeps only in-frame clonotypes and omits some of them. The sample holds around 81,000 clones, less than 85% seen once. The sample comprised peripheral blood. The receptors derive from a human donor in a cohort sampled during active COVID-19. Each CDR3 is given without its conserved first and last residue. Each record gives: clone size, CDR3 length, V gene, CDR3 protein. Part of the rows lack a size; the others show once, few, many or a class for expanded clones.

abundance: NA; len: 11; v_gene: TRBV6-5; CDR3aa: ASGLAGAYEQY
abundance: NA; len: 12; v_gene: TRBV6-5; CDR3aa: ASSTTGPNSPLH
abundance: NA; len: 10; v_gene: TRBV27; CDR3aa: ASRGANYGYT
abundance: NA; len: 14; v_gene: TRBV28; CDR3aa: ASSSRLAGGSDEQF
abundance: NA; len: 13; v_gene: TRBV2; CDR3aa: ATKQGLAATYEQY
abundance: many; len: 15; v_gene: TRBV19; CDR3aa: ASSIPGLAGLTGELF
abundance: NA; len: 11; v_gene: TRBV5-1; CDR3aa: ASSLGRDYEQY
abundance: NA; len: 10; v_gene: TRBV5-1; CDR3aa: ASSSGTDTQY
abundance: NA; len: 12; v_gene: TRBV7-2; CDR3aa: ASSPRTRRETQY
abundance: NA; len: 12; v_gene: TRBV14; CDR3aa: ASSLGGDVTEAF
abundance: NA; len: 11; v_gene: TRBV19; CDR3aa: ASSKTGLETQY
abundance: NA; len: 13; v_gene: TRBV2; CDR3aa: ASSERDTPNYGYT
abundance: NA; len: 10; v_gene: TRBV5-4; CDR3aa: ASSISTDTQY
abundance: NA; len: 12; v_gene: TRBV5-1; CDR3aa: ASSIRTSDNEQF
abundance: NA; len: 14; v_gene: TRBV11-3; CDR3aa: ASSYRGSGGAGELF
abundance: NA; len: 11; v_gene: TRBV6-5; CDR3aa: ASNRGLAETQY
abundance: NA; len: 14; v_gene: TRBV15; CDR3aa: ATSSLPGQGSYEQY
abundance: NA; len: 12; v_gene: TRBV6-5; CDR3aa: ASSSVGGNQPQH
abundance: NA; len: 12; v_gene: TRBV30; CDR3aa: AWKQGNSGNTIY
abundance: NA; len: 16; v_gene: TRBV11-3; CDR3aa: ASSLRSNGQGVIGELF
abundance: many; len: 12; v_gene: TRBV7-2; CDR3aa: ASSSGQTNQPQH
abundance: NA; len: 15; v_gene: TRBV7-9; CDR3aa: ASSLAWLAGGQETQY
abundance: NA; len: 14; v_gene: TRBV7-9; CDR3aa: ASRSGFRGNYNEQF
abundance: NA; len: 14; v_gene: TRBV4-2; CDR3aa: ASSQRRSGDTDTQY
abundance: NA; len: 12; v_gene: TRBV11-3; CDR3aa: ASSSNRGGNTIY
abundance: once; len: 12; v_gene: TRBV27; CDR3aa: ASSRDRGNSPLH
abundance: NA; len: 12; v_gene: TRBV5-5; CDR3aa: ASSPQTGGYEQY
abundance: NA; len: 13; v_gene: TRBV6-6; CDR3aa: ASSLLTGGREKLF
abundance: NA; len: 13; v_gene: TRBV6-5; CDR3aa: ASSYRTLMNTEAF
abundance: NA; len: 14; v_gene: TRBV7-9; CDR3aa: ASSSVVPGQGLFCA
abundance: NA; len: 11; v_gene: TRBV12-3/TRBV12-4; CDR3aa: ASSLVGYNEQF
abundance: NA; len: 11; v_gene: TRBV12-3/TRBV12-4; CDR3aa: ASSFILEETQY
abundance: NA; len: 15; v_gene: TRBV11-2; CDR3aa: ASSLGAGGPSYNEQF
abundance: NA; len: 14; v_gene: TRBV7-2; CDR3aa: ASSLAPSGDPYEQY
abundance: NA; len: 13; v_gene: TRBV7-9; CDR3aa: ASSPGTVNPYEQY
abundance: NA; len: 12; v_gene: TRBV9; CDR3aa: ASSVAMSTGELF
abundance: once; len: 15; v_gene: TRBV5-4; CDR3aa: ARGNSGRGTNTGELF
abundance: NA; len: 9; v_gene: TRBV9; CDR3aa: ASSVADTIY
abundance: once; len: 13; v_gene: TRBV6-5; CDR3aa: ASTEGQGNYYGYT
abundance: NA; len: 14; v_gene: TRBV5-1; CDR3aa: ASSYSGTGGVDTQY
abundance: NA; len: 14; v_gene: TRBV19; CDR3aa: ASSFEPGQGTSGYT
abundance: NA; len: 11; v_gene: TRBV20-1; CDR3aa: SASPVINSPLH
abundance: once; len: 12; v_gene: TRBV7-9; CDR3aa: ASTIGGLGTEAF
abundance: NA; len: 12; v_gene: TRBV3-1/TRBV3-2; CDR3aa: ASSRGQGYTEAF
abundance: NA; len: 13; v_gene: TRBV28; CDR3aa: ASSVPQGGNQPQH
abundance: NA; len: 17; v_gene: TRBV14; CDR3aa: ASSQEVAPRGGSNYGYT
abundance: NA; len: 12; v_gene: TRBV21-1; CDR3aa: AIQRGGRGTEAF
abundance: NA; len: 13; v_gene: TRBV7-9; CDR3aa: ASSLGGSVHYGYT
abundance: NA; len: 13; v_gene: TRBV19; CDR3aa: ASTPDRGRDTEAF
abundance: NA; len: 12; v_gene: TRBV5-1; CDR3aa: ASSLFVAGAGYT
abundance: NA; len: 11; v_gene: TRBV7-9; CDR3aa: ASSSSDREEAF
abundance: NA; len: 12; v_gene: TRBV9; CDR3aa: ASSVGQGNYGYT
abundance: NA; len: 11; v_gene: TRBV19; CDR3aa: ASQRMGGTEAF